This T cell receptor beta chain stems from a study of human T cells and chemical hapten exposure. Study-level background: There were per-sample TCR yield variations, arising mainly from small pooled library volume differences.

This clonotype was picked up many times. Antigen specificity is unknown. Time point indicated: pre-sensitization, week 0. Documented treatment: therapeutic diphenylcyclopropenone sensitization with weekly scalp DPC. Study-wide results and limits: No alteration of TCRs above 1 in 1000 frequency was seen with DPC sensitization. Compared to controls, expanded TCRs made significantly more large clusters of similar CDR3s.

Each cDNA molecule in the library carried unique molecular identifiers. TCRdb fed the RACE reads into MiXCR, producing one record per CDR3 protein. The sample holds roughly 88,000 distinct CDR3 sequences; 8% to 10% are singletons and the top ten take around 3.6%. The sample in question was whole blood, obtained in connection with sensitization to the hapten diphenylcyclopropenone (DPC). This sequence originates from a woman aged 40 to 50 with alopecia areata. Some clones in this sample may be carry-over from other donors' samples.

The CDR3 nucleotides read TGCGCCAGCAGCCAAGTCTCCGGTCCGACAGGGTACTATGGCTACACCTTC. It encodes CASSQVSGPTGYYGYTF. This chain links TRBV4-3 with TRBJ1-2; 7 bases agree with TRBD1. Germline V gene sequence: CDR1 LGHNA, CDR2 YSLEER. CDR3 length: 17 amino acids. Losses at the gene ends were 1 base for V and 3 bases for J; bases not matched to a gene: 11.